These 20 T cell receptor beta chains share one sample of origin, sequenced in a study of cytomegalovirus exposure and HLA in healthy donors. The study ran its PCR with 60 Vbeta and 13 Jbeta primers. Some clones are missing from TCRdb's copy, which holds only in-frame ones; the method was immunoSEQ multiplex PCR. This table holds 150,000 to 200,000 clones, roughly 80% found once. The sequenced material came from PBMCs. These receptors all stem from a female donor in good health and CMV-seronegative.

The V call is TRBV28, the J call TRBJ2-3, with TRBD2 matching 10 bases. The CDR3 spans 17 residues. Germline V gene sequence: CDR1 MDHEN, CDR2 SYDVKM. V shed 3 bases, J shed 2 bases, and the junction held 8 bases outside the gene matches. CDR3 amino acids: CASSLVASGGATDTQYF. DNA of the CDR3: TGTGCCAGCAGTTTGGTGGCTAGCGGGGGTGCCACAGATACGCAGTATTTT.

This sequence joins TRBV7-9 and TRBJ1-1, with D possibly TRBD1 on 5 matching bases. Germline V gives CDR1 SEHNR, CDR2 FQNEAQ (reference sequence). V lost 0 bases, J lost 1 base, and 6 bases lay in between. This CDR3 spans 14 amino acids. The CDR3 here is CASSLAQGNTEAFF. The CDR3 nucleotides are TGTGCCAGCAGCTTAGCTCAGGGGAACACTGAAGCTTTCTTT.

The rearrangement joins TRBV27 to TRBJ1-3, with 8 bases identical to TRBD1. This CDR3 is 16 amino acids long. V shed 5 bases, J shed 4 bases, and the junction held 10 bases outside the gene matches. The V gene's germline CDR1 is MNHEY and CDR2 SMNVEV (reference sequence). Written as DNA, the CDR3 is TGTGCCAGCAGTCCAACGGGACAGGTATACGGAAACACCATATATTTT. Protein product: CASSPTGQVYGNTIYF.

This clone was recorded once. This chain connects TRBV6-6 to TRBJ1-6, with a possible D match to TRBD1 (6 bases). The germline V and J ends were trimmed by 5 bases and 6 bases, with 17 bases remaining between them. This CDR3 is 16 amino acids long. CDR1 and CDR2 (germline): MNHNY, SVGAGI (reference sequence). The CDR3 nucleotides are TGTGCCAGCAGTCCCAGGGCAGGGGCGAGTAATTCACCCCTCCACTTT. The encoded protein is CASSPRAGASNSPLHF.

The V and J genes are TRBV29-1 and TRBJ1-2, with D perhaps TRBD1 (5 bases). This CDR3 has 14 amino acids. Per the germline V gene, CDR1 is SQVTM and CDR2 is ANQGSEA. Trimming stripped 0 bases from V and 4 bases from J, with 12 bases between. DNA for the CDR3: TGCAGCGTTGAAGACCAGGGCTTTGGCTATGGCTACACCTTC. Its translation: CSVEDQGFGYGYTF.

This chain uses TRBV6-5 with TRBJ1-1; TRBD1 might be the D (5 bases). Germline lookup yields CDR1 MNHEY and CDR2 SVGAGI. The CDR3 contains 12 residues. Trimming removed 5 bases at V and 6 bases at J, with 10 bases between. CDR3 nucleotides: TGTGCCAGCAGTAAAGGGGAGGCTGAAGCTTTCTTT. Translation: CASSKGEAEAFF.

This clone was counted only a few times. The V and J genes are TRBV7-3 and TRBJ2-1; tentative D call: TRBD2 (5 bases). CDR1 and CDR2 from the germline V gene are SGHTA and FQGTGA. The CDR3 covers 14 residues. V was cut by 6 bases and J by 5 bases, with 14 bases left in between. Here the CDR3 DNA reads TGTGCCAGCAGTCCCCGCCCTAGCAACAATGAGCAGTTCTTC. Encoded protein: CASSPRPSNNEQFF.

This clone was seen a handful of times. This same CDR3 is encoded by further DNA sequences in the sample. CDR3 DNA: TGCGCCAGCAGCTTGGTGGGGGGAGGCACAGATACGCAGTATTTT. Translating it yields CASSLVGGGTDTQYF. The chain combines TRBV5-1 with TRBJ2-3; TRBD2 might be the D (6 bases). The CDR3 totals 15 residues. Trimming shortened V by 0 bases and J by 1 base, and 9 bases separated the two germline ends. Germline V gene lookup returns CDR1 SGHRS and CDR2 YFSETQ.

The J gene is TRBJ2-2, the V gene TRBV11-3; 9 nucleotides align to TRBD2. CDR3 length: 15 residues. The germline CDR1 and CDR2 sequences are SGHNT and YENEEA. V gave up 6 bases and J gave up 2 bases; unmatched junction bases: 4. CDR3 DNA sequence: TGTGCCAGCAGTGCGGGGGGGACCAACACCGGGGAGCTGTTTTTT. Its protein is CASSAGGTNTGELFF.

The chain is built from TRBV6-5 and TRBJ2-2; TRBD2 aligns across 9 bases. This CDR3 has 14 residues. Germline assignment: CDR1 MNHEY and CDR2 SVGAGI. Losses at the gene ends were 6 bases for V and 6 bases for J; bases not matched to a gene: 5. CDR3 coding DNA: TGTGCCAGCAGGGCGGGAGGGCCTGCCGGGGAGCTGTTTTTT. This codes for CASRAGGPAGELFF.

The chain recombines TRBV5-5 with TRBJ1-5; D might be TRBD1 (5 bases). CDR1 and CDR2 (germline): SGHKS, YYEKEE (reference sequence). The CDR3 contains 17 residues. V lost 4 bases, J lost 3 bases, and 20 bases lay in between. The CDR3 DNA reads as TGTGCCAGCAGCCGGTGGGGGGATGGGTCTTTCAATCAGCCCCAGCATTTT. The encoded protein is CASSRWGDGSFNQPQHF.

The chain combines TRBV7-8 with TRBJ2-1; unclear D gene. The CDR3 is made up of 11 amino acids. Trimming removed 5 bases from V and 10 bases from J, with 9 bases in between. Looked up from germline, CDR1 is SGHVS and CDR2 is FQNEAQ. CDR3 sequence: CASSAPREQFF. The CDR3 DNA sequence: TGTGCCAGCAGCGCTCCTCGGGAGCAGTTCTTC.

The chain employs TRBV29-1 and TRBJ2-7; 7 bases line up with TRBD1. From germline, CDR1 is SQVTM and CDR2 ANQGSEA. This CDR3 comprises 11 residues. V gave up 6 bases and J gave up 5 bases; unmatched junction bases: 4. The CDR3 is CSVATGDEQYF. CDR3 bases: TGCAGCGTCGCCACAGGGGACGAGCAGTACTTC.

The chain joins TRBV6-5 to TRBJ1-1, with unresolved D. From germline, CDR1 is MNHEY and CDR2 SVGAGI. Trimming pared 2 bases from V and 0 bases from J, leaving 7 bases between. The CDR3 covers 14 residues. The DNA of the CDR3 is TGTGCCAGCAGTTACCGCCAGGTGAACACTGAAGCTTTCTTT. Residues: CASSYRQVNTEAFF.

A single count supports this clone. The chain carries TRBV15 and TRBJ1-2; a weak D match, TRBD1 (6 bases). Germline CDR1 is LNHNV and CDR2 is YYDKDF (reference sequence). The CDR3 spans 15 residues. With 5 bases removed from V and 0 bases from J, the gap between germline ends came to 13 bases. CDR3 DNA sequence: TGTGCCACCAGCCCTGGACAGAGAGCTAACTATGGCTACACCTTC. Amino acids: CATSPGQRANYGYTF.

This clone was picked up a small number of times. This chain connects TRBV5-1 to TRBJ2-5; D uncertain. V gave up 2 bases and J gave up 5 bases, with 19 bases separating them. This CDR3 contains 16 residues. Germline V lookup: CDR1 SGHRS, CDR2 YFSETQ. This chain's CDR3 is CASSLSASATIETQYF. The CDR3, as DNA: TGCGCCAGCAGCTTATCAGCGTCCGCCACCATTGAGACCCAGTACTTC. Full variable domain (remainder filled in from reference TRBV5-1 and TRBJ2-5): KAGVTQTPRYLIKTRGQQVTLSCSPISGHRSVSWYQQTPGQGLQFLFEYFSETQRNKGNFPGRFSGRQFSNSRSEMNVSTLELGDSALYLCASSLSASATIETQYFGPGTRLLVL.

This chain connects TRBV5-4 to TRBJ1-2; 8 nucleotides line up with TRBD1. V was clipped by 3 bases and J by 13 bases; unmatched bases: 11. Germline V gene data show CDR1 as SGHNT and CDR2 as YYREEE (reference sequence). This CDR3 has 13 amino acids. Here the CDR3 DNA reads TGTGCCAGCAGCTCAACAGGGGGAGGAGGCATCACCTTC. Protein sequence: CASSSTGGGGITF. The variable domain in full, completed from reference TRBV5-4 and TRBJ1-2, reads ETGVTQSPTHLIKTRGQQVTLRCSSQSGHNTVSWYQQALGQGPQFIFQYYREEENGRGNFPPRFSGLQFPNYSSELNVNALELDDSALYLCASSSTGGGGITFGSGTRLTVV.

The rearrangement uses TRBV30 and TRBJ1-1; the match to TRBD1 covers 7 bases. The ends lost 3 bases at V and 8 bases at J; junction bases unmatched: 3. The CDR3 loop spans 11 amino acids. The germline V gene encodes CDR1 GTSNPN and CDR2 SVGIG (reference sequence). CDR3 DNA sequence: TGTGCCTGGAGCCGACAGGGAGAAGCTTTCTTT. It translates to CAWSRQGEAFF.

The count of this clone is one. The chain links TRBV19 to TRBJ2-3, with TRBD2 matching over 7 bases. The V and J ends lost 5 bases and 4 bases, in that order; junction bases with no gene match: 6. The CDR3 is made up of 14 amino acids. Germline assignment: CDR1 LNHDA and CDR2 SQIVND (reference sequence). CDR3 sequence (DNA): TGTGCCAGTAGTTGGGGCGGGAGTCCAGATACGCAGTATTTT. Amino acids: CASSWGGSPDTQYF.

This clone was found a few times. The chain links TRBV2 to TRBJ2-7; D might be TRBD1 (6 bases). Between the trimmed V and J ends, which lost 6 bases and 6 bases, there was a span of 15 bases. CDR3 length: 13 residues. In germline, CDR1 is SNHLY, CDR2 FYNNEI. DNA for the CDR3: TGTGCCAGCAGCACCAACAGGGATAGCGAGCAGTACTTC. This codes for CASSTNRDSEQYF.